This T cell receptor beta chain stems from a study of a mutant IDH1 vaccine in newly diagnosed glioma. In the study overall: Among treated patients, approximately 60% were male and around 40% female, and mean age was 40.4 years. Study-wide findings and caveats: No link was apparently found between pseudoprogression and changes in top peripheral T cell clonotypes.

Germline CDR1 is MNHEY and CDR2 is SMNVEV (reference sequence). The germline V and J ends were trimmed by 4 bases and 5 bases, with 14 bases remaining between them. The CDR3 loop spans 14 amino acids. Noted time point: week 11, during vaccination. The investigators gave 300 ug of mutant IDH1 20-mer peptide in each vaccine dose, together with topical imiquimod. In regard to this clone: Its antigen is unidentified.

The table came from immunoSEQ multiplex PCR; TCRdb's copy has only in-frame clones and leaves some out. This sample has 34,000 or so clones; around 78% occur once, and the top ten carry over 20%. The starting material was PBMCs, obtained from a glioma patient whose treatment included an IDH1 peptide vaccine. The rearrangement uses TRBV27 and TRBJ1-1; D is undetermined. The TCR was taken from a young man with glioma. The CDR3 protein is CASSSAQARTEAFF. The DNA of the CDR3 is TGTGCCAGCAGTTCAGCCCAAGCCCGAACTGAAGCTTTCTTT.